This paragraph reports one T cell receptor beta chain. There are many counts of this clonotype. Its antigen has not been determined. Base qualities are not at hand, and no much larger clone is one base apart. The germline ends are 14 bases apart after V is trimmed by 1 base and J by 1 base. According to the germline V gene, CDR1 reads SGHRS and CDR2 reads YFSETQ. Including the terminal cysteine and phenylalanine, the CDR3 comprises 17 residues. The entry retains the CDR3 DNA only, 51 bases that are in frame from base 1. Ophthalmopathy patients had moderately to severely active disease, Clinical Activity Score of at least 3, NOSPECS grade of at least 4, and duration under 3 months. Patients with uncontrolled infections, other autoimmune diseases, pregnancy or lactation were excluded. Clinical symptoms, serum thyroxine and TRAb, thyroid ultrasound, and orbital computed tomography formed the basis for the diagnoses. PBMCs were isolated from about 10 ml of fresh peripheral blood by Ficoll-Paque density gradient centrifugation. Trizol reagent was used to extract total RNA, and RNA quality was then checked on an Agilent 2100 Bioanalyzer.

These data are taken from a study of T cells in Graves' hyperthyroidism and ophthalmopathy (dated by TCRdb to between 2017 and 2020). With respect to the entire study: Peripheral blood samples were taken at the time of initial diagnosis, prior to any treatment. Prospective prediction of ophthalmopathy was tested in an independent validation cohort consisting of roughly 20 hyperthyroidism patients and around 17 patients who later progressed to ophthalmopathy. To identify TCR V-J signatures that set the groups apart, the researchers used a discovery cohort of 95 to 100 patients, made up of roughly 40 with Graves' ophthalmopathy and 57 with stable Graves' hyperthyroidism. The study also compared thyroid tissue and blood T-cell repertoires from several Graves' hyperthyroidism patients. Following sampling, methimazole starting at 30 mg daily was given to hyperthyroidism patients, and high-dose intravenous methylprednisolone was given to ophthalmopathy patients. The paper describes TCR Vbeta CDR3 sequencing of 140 or so peripheral blood samples, made up of 43 ophthalmopathy patients, 70 to 75 hyperthyroidism patients and roughly 17 progressor patients. For training and testing, the 80 to 100 patients in the discovery cohort were randomly divided in a 7:3 ratio. Broader findings and caveats from the paper: A 13 V-J signature model separated ophthalmopathy from stable hyperthyroidism, with 87.88% sensitivity and about 81% specificity in cross-validation and 80%/75% in testing. Sample size was not statistically predetermined, and investigators were not blinded to group allocation. In validation, progression to ophthalmopathy was predicted by the model with 70.59% sensitivity and 72.22% specificity, a median of approximately 6.5 months before onset. Most expanded thyroid clonotypes (frequency above 0.001) were also found in blood, which suggests that blood repertoires may mirror thyroid immune responses.

TCR beta CDR3 regions were amplified from RNA transcripts. The first round of RT-PCR for the TCR CDR3 was performed with the HTBI primer set and the Qiagen OneStep RT-PCR kit. A second multiplex PCR round built the libraries, followed by size selection and purification. The libraries were sequenced on an Illumina HiSeq2000 using paired-end 100 bp reads. In the authors' own workflow: SOAPnuke was used to process the raw data, throwing out any read that contained adapters or uncalled bases, had a mean Phred below 15, or lacked an exact constant-primer or identifier match. High-quality paired reads were merged with COPE v1.2.5, and unique nucleotide sequences were defined as clonotypes. MiTCR v1.1 was used to align clonotypes to the IMGT TRBV, TRBD and TRBJ reference segments. Only V-J combinations with frequency above 0.0001, covering 99.2% of repertoires, were analysed. The TCS score was defined as F50 (clonal expansion) divided by E x V (chaos), with BLOSUM62-based TCRdist calculated between CDR3 peptides within each V-J. Welch's t-statistics and random forest reduced 450 to 600 V-J features to around 14, which were used in a naive Bayes classifier (R e1071). The public sequencing data were trimmed at Q25 with fastp and processed into clonotypes with MiXCR by TCRdb, which kept only in-frame beta chains. Every entry covers one CDR3 protein and lists the most common genes and DNA from its rows. TCRdb, not the authors, supplied the V and J calls. This sample lists fewer than 450,000 distinct CDR3 sequences; 18% were detected once. 40% of the sample goes to the ten largest clones.

The chain is encoded by TRBV5-1 joined to TRBJ2-2, with the D gene not clear enough to name. The source material was blood. This clonotype was sampled from a young man with Graves' ophthalmopathy. The CDR3 region reads CASSLFGFGQNTGELFF. The base sequence is TGCGCCAGCAGCTTGTTCGGGTTTGGGCAGAACACCGGGGAGCTGTTTTTT. This CDR3, with the reference TRBV5-1 and TRBJ2-2 proteins standing in past its ends, gives the full variable domain KAGVTQTPRYLIKTRGQQVTLSCSPISGHRSVSWYQQTPGQGLQFLFEYFSETQRNKGNFPGRFSGRQFSNSRSEMNVSTLELGDSALYLCASSLFGFGQNTGELFFGEGSRLTVL.